The sequence of this TCR beta chain was determined in a study of radiotherapy plus CTLA-4 blockade in lung cancer. Study summary: Objective responses were documented in 15% to 20% of patients, with disease control in about 31%.

Only in-frame clones appear in the TCRdb table, and some are missing; sequencing was by immunoSEQ multiplex PCR. The profile shows tens of thousands of clones, around four fifths of them singletons. As to this clone: Its antigen is unidentified.

Trimming cost V 2 bases and J 2 bases; bases outside gene matches: 5. This CDR3 is built from 16 residues. Per the germline V gene, CDR1 is SGHAT and CDR2 is FQNNGV. CTLA-4 blockade using ipilimumab, together with focal radiation, was received by patients with chemo-refractory metastatic non-small-cell lung cancer. Notes on the study in general: In blood, tumor-derived TCR clones expanded after radiotherapy plus ipilimumab.

The receptor was derived from a human donor with non-small cell lung cancer who had stable disease on radiotherapy plus ipilimumab. The chain employs TRBV11-2 and TRBJ2-1, with 8 bases that match TRBD2. The starting material was peripheral blood, obtained from a patient treated with radiotherapy plus ipilimumab. The CDR3 nucleotides are TGTGCCAGCAGCTTAATCCTTAGCGGGACCTACAATGAGCAGTTCTTC. Amino acids: CASSLILSGTYNEQFF.